This T cell receptor beta chain was observed in a study of blood T cell repertoires in COVID-19. V was cut by 6 bases and J by 6 bases, with 5 bases left in between. This CDR3 has 11 amino acids. CDR1 MDHEN and CDR2 SYDVKM come from the germline V gene. The assay was immunoSEQ multiplex PCR, and TCRdb's table has in-frame clones only and misses some. The table records around 330,000 clones, approximately 81% of them present only once. Source material: PBMCs or T cells enriched from blood (not recorded which). This clonotype originated in a woman under 40 who had been exposed to COVID-19. The chain employs TRBV28 and TRBJ1-4; D call uncertain. This chain's CDR3 is CASSVDEKLFF. As DNA, the CDR3 is TGTGCCAGCAGCGTAGATGAAAAACTGTTTTTT.